This entry is about one T cell receptor (beta chain). As yet, its antigen is unknown. V lost 2 bases and J 0 bases, leaving 20 bases between the germline ends. The CDR3 length is 17 residues. The V gene's germline CDR1 is SQVTM and CDR2 ANQGSEA. The sample comes from a study of blood T cells in healthy people across ages. Overall study findings and caveats: Conclusively comparing naive with antigen-experienced cells was impossible with unsorted PBMCs.

With a J-beta primer mix and a sample-barcoded 5' primer, a second PCR ran about 7 to 12 cycles. Using its own MiXCR run on the 5' RACE reads, TCRdb lists one record per CDR3 protein. The data show around 990,000 distinct CDR3 sequences, 20% to 25% seen once. These same data were also listed under a study on T cells of mothers and their children.

The sequenced sample was blood. This sequence was found in a girl aged 2 to 9 in good health. The V call is TRBV29-1, the J call TRBJ2-7; tentatively, D is TRBD1 (6 bases). The CDR3, as DNA: TGCAGCGTTGAACAGGGAGTTGTAGACAGGAGCTCCTACGAGCAGTACGTC. Protein product: CSVEQGVVDRSSYEQYV.